One sample yielded the 23 T cell receptor beta chains listed below, sequenced in a study of blood T cells in healthy people across ages. PCR was performed a second time for about 6 to 12 cycles using a sample-barcoded 5' primer and a J-beta primer mix. MiXCR, run by TCRdb on the 5' RACE reads, gives a single entry per CDR3 protein. This table holds 1.5 million to 2 million distinct CDR3 sequences, 35% to 50% found once. Material for sequencing was blood. These TCRs come from a human donor in good health.

This chain joins TRBV5-6 and TRBJ2-7, with D unclear. The germline V gene has CDR1 SGHDT and CDR2 YYEEEE. The CDR3 contains 15 residues. V was shortened by 0 bases and J by 2 bases, with 12 bases between the two germline ends. This CDR3 is CASSLVGSKTYEQYF. CDR3 nucleotide sequence: TGTGCCAGCAGCTTGGTTGGCAGTAAGACCTACGAGCAGTACTTC.

CDR3 nucleotides: TGTGCCAGCAGCCACCAGGGGAGCGAGCAGTACTTC. Its translation is CASSHQGSEQYF. The chain uses TRBV5-5 and TRBJ2-5, with D maybe TRBD1 (6 bases). The J call may be in error: the DNA end matches TRBJ2-7 better. CDR3 size: 12 residues. Germline lookup yields CDR1 SGHKS and CDR2 YYEKEE (reference sequence).

J is TRBJ1-2 and V is TRBV7-2, with 8 bases identical to TRBD1. The CDR3 runs 15 residues. V was clipped by 6 bases and J by 10 bases; unmatched bases: 16. Germline V gene sequence: CDR1 SGHTA, CDR2 FQGNSA. The CDR3 bases are TGTGCCAGCAGAACTCAATCCGGGACAGGTGATGCCTACACCTTC. This translates into CASRTQSGTGDAYTF. Using reference TRBV7-2 and TRBJ1-2 for the parts outside the CDR3, the full variable domain is GAGVSQSPSNKVTEKGKDVELRCDPISGHTALYWYRQSLGQGLEFLIYFQGNSAPDKSGLPSDRFSAERTGGSVSTLTIQRTQQEDSAVYLCASRTQSGTGDAYTFGSGTRLTVV.

This clonotype was found once. The chain carries TRBV28 and TRBJ2-1, with TRBD2 as a possible D gene (5 bases). From germline, CDR1 is MDHEN and CDR2 SYDVKM. CDR3 length equals 13 residues. The V gene lost 2 bases and the J gene lost 10 bases, with 12 bases spanning the gap. The CDR3 loop is CASSLIREWEQFF. For the CDR3, the DNA is TGTGCCAGCAGTTTAATTAGGGAGTGGGAGCAGTTCTTC.

This rearrangement joins TRBV7-8 to TRBJ2-5; 7 bases map to TRBD1. Germline V lookup: CDR1 SGHVS, CDR2 FQNEAQ. V was clipped by 0 bases and J by 2 bases; unmatched bases: 21. The CDR3 has 21 residues. The CDR3 region is CASSLAQRDEKGQLTQETQYF. The CDR3 DNA sequence: TGTGCCAGCAGCTTAGCGCAACGAGATGAAAAGGGACAGCTCACACAAGAGACCCAGTACTTC. Variable domain in full (rest from reference TRBV7-8 and TRBJ2-5): GAGVSQSPRYKVAKRGQDVALRCDPISGHVSLFWYQQALGQGPEFLTYFQNEAQLDKSGLPSDRFFAERPEGSVSTLKIQRTQQEDSAVYLCASSLAQRDEKGQLTQETQYFGPGTRLLVL.

In regard to this clonotype: As the CDR3 is not closed by the conserved phenylalanine or tryptophan, this likely results from a read error. The chain carries TRBV20-1 and TRBJ2-4; 9 nucleotides agree with TRBD2. The closer fit of TRBJ2-7 to the DNA end suggests the J call may be wrong. Germline CDR1 DFQATT, CDR2 SNEGSKA (reference sequence). The CDR3 totals 18 residues. The CDR3 sequence is CSARDRSSGASLAYEQYL. DNA of the CDR3: TGCAGTGCTAGAGATAGGTCTAGCGGGGCTAGTCTAGCCTACGAGCAGTACTTA.

This clonotype was seen only a few times. The V gene is TRBV6-6, the J gene TRBJ2-7; perhaps TRBD1 as D (5 bases). This CDR3 is built from 15 residues. Per the germline V gene, CDR1 is MNHNY and CDR2 is SVGAGI (reference sequence). V lost 0 bases and J 2 bases, leaving 11 bases between the germline ends. The CDR3 DNA reads as TGTGCCAGCAGTTACTCTATGACAGTAACCTACGAGCAGTACTTC. Amino acid sequence: CASSYSMTVTYEQYF.

This chain links TRBV7-6 with TRBJ2-2; D not resolved. The CDR3 has 15 residues. Trimming removed 3 bases at V and 6 bases at J, with 14 bases between. The germline CDR1 and CDR2 sequences are SGHVS and FNYEAQ. The CDR3 region is CASSLIGSSSGELFF. The CDR3 DNA sequence: TGTGCCAGCAGCTTGATAGGGTCTTCCTCCGGGGAGCTGTTTTTT.

The chain couples TRBV30 to TRBJ2-5, with TRBD2 matching 9 bases. The CDR3 length is 16 residues. The trim removed 3 bases at V and 2 bases at J, leaving 10 bases unmatched. Germline-derived CDR1 and CDR2 are GTSNPN and SVGIG (reference sequence). CDR3 region: CAWSPPRGGVQETQYF. The CDR3 nucleotides are TGTGCCTGGAGCCCCCCTCGCGGGGGGGTACAAGAGACCCAGTACTTC.

The chain employs TRBV6-1 and TRBJ2-6; D is unresolved. The CDR3 has 15 amino acids. The V end lost 3 bases, the J end lost 0 bases, and 6 bases lay between the germline ends. From germline, CDR1 is MNHNS and CDR2 SASEGT. The CDR3 DNA reads as TGTGCCAGCAGTGATTCCCTCTCTGGGGCCAACGTCCTGACTTTC. It codes for CASSDSLSGANVLTF.

The chain carries TRBV4-3 and TRBJ1-2; D gene ambiguous. The germline gives CDR1 LGHNA, CDR2 YSLEER. Trimming stripped 2 bases from V and 1 base from J, with 8 bases between. The CDR3 has 14 residues. As DNA, the CDR3 is TGCGCCAGCAGCCAAATGACGTTTAACTATGGCTACACCTTC. Encoded protein: CASSQMTFNYGYTF.

This clonotype was counted at least ten times. V usage is TRBV4-3 and J usage is TRBJ1-4, with a possible D match to TRBD1 (6 bases). Trimming removed 0 bases from V and 7 bases from J, with 6 bases in between. The germline V gene has CDR1 LGHNA and CDR2 YSLEER. The CDR3 is made up of 13 amino acids. The CDR3 sequence: CASSQDRGEKLFF. CDR3 DNA sequence: TGCGCCAGCAGCCAAGACAGGGGTGAAAAACTGTTTTTT.

The V call is TRBV7-9, the J call TRBJ2-7, with D maybe TRBD2 (6 bases). CDR1 is SEHNR, CDR2 FQNEAQ, per germline (reference sequence). The ends were cut back, 4 bases at V and 6 bases at J, with 19 bases in the middle. There are 15 residues in the CDR3. The CDR3 loop reads CASSYRLVITAEQYF. DNA for the CDR3: TGTGCCAGCAGCTACCGACTAGTTATTACGGCCGAGCAGTACTTC.

The rearrangement joins TRBV7-2 to TRBJ1-3; D remains unclear. The CDR3 runs 15 residues. Looked up from germline, CDR1 is SGHTA and CDR2 is FQGNSA. The ends were cut back, 3 bases at V and 4 bases at J, with 13 bases in the middle. This chain's CDR3 is CASSFIGVSGNTIYF. The CDR3 nucleotides are TGTGCCAGCAGCTTCATCGGGGTTTCGGGAAACACCATATATTTT.

This clonotype has at least ten counts. This sequence joins TRBV12-3 or TRBV12-4 and TRBJ1-4; D is uncertain. The CDR3 length is 14 residues. Trimming took off 3 bases at V and 0 bases at J, with 5 bases between the two ends. CDR3 in DNA: TGTGCCAGCAGTTTGACCGCAACTAATGAAAAACTGTTTTTT. The encoded protein is CASSLTATNEKLFF.

The V call is TRBV6-6, the J call TRBJ1-6; D is ambiguous. Germline CDR1 reads MNHNY; CDR2 reads SVGAGI (reference sequence). The ends were cut back, 0 bases at V and 8 bases at J, with 11 bases in the middle. The CDR3 runs 15 residues. The CDR3 is CASSYSTTIDSPLHF. Written as DNA, the CDR3 is TGTGCCAGCAGTTACTCGACTACGATTGATTCACCCCTCCACTTT.

A few counts support this clonotype. V usage is TRBV7-6 and J usage is TRBJ1-4, with D maybe TRBD1 (6 bases). CDR1 and CDR2 (germline): SGHVS, FNYEAQ. The CDR3 loop spans 14 amino acids. V shed 4 bases and J shed 7 bases, with 13 bases lying between them. CDR3 bases: TGTGCCAGCAGCTCGCAGGGGATTCGTGAAAAACTGTTTTTT. Translating it yields CASSSQGIREKLFF.

As concerns this clonotype: Germline is not matched at one junction end, which may reflect a read error. The chain is built from TRBV5-1 and TRBJ1-2, with D perhaps TRBD1 (5 bases). Germline values: CDR1 SGHRS, CDR2 YFSETQ. There are 13 residues in the CDR3. This CDR3 is CASSLGGDDGYTF. Written as DNA, the CDR3 is TGTGCCAGCAGCTTAGGAGGGGACGATGGCTACACCTTC. Combining the CDR3 with reference TRBV5-1 and TRBJ1-2 gives the whole variable domain KAGVTQTPRYLIKTRGQQVTLSCSPISGHRSVSWYQQTPGQGLQFLFEYFSETQRNKGNFPGRFSGRQFSNSRSEMNVSTLELGDSALYLCASSLGGDDGYTFGSGTRLTVV.

The chain joins TRBV11-1 to TRBJ2-3, with D perhaps given as TRBD1 or TRBD2 (5 bases each). The CDR3 totals 15 residues. Germline-derived CDR1 and CDR2 are SGHAT and FQDESV (reference sequence). V lost 4 bases and J lost 2, with 13 bases in between. CDR3 sequence (DNA): TGTGCCAGCAGCTGGGCTTGGGGGAACACAGATACGCAGTATTTT. Protein product: CASSWAWGNTDTQYF.

This clonotype was detected only once. An end of the junction does not agree with germline; a read error may underlie this. The chain uses TRBV20-1 and TRBJ1-2; D is unclear. The CDR3 consists of 12 residues. The germline V gene encodes CDR1 DFQATT and CDR2 SNEGSKA (reference sequence). The chain's CDR3 is CSASVSNCGYTF. Written as DNA, the CDR3 is TGCAGTGCTAGCGTCAGTAACTGTGGCTACACCTTC.

The genes are TRBV7-2 and TRBJ2-1; D perhaps matches TRBD2 (6 bases). CDR1 SGHTA and CDR2 FQGNSA come from the germline V gene. This CDR3 has 17 residues. V lost 3 bases and J lost 3, with 18 bases in between. The CDR3 DNA sequence: TGTGCCAGCAGCTTGGTGGGGACGGGGGACCTCTACAATGAGCAGTTCTTC. It yields the protein CASSLVGTGDLYNEQFF. The entire variable domain, with the rest obtained from reference TRBV7-2 and TRBJ2-1, is as follows: GAGVSQSPSNKVTEKGKDVELRCDPISGHTALYWYRQSLGQGLEFLIYFQGNSAPDKSGLPSDRFSAERTGGSVSTLTIQRTQQEDSAVYLCASSLVGTGDLYNEQFFGPGTRLTVL.

This clonotype has a handful of counts. Germline is not matched at one junction end, which may reflect a read error. This chain joins TRBV7-6 and TRBJ1-1; 10 bases are shared with TRBD1. Germline V lookup: CDR1 SGHVS, CDR2 FNYEAQ. The CDR3 extends over 15 amino acids. CDR3 coding DNA: TGTGCCGGCAGCCCCGGGACAGGGGTGAACACTGAAGCTTTCTTT. This codes for CAGSPGTGVNTEAFF.

CDR3 sequence: CSAGTPRGYNEQFF. The CDR3 DNA follows: TGCAGCGCGGGGACTCCTAGAGGCTACAATGAGCAGTTCTTC. This chain joins TRBV20-1 and TRBJ2-1; a possible D gene is TRBD2 (6 bases). This CDR3 is 14 amino acids long. CDR1 is DFQATT and CDR2 is SNEGSKA in the germline V gene (reference sequence).